The source of this T cell receptor (beta chain) is a study of blood T cells in healthy people across ages (dated by TCRdb to the mid-2010s). With regard to the full study: In model experiments, template switching captured roughly one uniquely barcoded TCR beta cDNA molecule for every two T cells. For two donors (one aged 18 to 30 and one aged 80 or older), the study analyzed two additional independent replicas of 1 million unique cDNA reads from the same blood draw. The donors were divided into four age groups: young (average about 16 years), middle-aged (under 40), aged (about 60) and long-lived (nearly 85). Using deep sequencing normalized with unique cDNA molecular identifiers, the study measured how TCR beta repertoire diversity changes with age. To avoid experimental bias, donors of different ages were spread randomly across the sequencing lanes. What the study reported, not specific to this receptor: As age increased, observed TCR beta diversity per million T cells dropped in a roughly linear way, and a significant reduction was already evident by age around 41. The long-lived group showed more naive CD4+ T cells, fewer expanded clones and increased TCR diversity than the aged group, suggesting age selection. Because donor CMV infection status was unknown, age-related changes in expanded clonotypes were potentially confounded. Total diversity estimates from one million sequenced T cells were considered lower bounds and underestimates. There was a strong correlation between observed TCR beta diversity and the percentage of naive T cells measured by flow cytometry. Bulk unsorted PBMC profiling prevented conclusive comparison of naive and antigen-experienced compartments.

The roughly 39 donors, aged about 6 to 100 years, were systemically healthy Caucasian individuals from Russia. Each donor gave about 9.8 milliliters of peripheral blood, drawn into EDTA-treated Vacutainer tubes. Ficoll-Paque density-gradient centrifugation was used to isolate PBMCs, with at least 6.5 million per sample. Total RNA, at least 5 micrograms per sample, was extracted from PBMCs with Trizol reagent. The percentages of naive CD45RAhigh/CD27high T cells were determined by flow cytometry on a PBMC aliquot from every donor. Worth noting for this clonotype: Its binding antigen is unknown. The input lacks base qualities; no much larger clone sits a single base away.

V is pared back by 6 bases and J by 5 bases, with 11 bases lying between the germline termini. The germline V gene specifies LGHNT as CDR1 and FRNRAP as CDR2. From cysteine to phenylalanine, the CDR3 is 13 amino acids long. Only the CDR3 part of the read is kept: 39 bases, read in frame from the first base. The library was obtained by 5' RACE. TCRdb lists the instrument as Illumina HiSeq 2500. A second PCR of roughly 7 to 12 cycles was run with a J-beta primer mix and a sample-barcoded 5' primer. A template-switch 5' adaptor carrying 12 random nucleotides introduced a unique molecular identifier onto each TCR beta cDNA molecule. Each sample yielded at least 2.5 million CDR3-containing paired-end reads. All of the RNA was converted into first-strand cDNA using the Mint cDNA synthesis kit, with a TRBC-specific oligonucleotide serving as the primer. All cDNA was treated with uracil-DNA glycosylase and then went through a first 18-cycle PCR with the universal primers M1SS and BC2_uni_R. Per the source publication's procedure: Each sample was normalized by randomly selecting 1 million high-quality reads, each carrying a distinct molecular identifier. Instead of being binned into consensus sequences, reads that shared molecular identifiers were thrown out. MiTCR, set to a Q25 quality threshold and the strictest error-elimination algorithm, was used for CDR3 identification, clonotype clustering and error correction. A nonparametric unseen species model with Euler transformation was used to estimate lower-bound total TCR beta diversity. The raw public reads went through TCRdb reprocessing: fastp at Q25, MiXCR clone calling, in-frame beta chains kept. Every CDR3 protein is listed once, alongside the most common genes and DNA of its rows. TCRdb, not the authors, supplied the V and J calls. This sample lists approximately 1.5 million distinct CDR3 sequences; 35% to 45% were detected once. The ten largest clones add up to less than 5% of the sample.

This TCR derives from a woman aged 18-35 years in good health. The V gene is TRBV12-5 and the J gene is TRBJ2-1, with the D gene call left open. The sequencing input was blood. The CDR3 corresponds to CASGANYNNEQFF. The DNA sequence is TGTGCTAGTGGGGCCAACTACAACAATGAGCAGTTCTTC.